This T cell receptor (beta chain) stems from a study of vaccination effects on CD4 cells after COVID-19. For this clone: Antigen: not known.

The CDR3 length is 15 residues. Germline V CDR1 and CDR2: SGHDN, FVKESK. V was shortened by 0 bases and J by 1 base, with 9 bases between the two germline ends. It was after nine to eleven days of culture that CD4+ T cells were isolated. Half the medium was replaced with IL-2 medium on days 3 and 7. Generated by immunoSEQ multiplex PCR, the TCRdb table keeps only in-frame clones and is missing some. The table shows tens of thousands of clones, with approximately 67% occurring only once. The chain carries TRBV14 and TRBJ1-1; no reliable D call. The sample in question was CD4+ T cells from PBMCs cultured without peptide, obtained before COVID-19 vaccination. The receptor comes from a human donor who received a COVID-19 vaccine. The CDR3 here is CASSQENRKNTEAFF. CDR3 in DNA: TGTGCCAGCAGCCAAGAAAATAGGAAGAACACTGAAGCTTTCTTT.